The 31 T cell receptor beta chains reported below all come from one sample, sequenced in a study of Graves' ophthalmopathy and Graves' hyperthyroidism. Beta-chain TCR CDR3 regions were amplified from RNA transcripts. HTBI primers were used in a first-round RT-PCR, which preceded a second-round multiplex PCR. TCRdb re-called the multiplex PCR reads with MiXCR, one entry per CDR3 protein. The data contain over a million distinct CDR3 sequences, about 40% of them singletons. The sequenced material came from peripheral blood or thyroid tissue (not recorded which). All receptors derive from an adult man with Graves' hyperthyroidism.

This clonotype was seen at least ten times. The chain links TRBV7-8 to TRBJ2-5; the match to TRBD2 covers 7 bases. Per the germline V gene, CDR1 is SGHVS and CDR2 is FQNEAQ. CDR3 length: 15 amino acids. V dropped 0 bases and J dropped 7; count of bases not matched to a gene: 8. DNA for the CDR3: TGTGCCAGCAGCTTAGCCTCCGGGTCGGGGGGGACCCAGTACTTC. This gives the protein CASSLASGSGGTQYF.

This chain links TRBV10-3 with TRBJ2-2; 7 bases line up with TRBD1. Trimming cost V 6 bases and J 6 bases; bases outside gene matches: 7. The length of the CDR3 is 14 residues. CDR1 is ENHRY and CDR2 is SYGVKD in the germline V gene. DNA for the CDR3: TGTGCCATCAGCCTGGACAGGTCGGCCGGGGAGCTGTTTTTT. Translating it yields CAISLDRSAGELFF.

The chain joins TRBV6-5 to TRBJ2-5; possible D gene TRBD2, 6 bases. The CDR3 has 13 amino acids. Germline V gene lookup returns CDR1 MNHEY and CDR2 SVGAGI. V lost 11 bases to trimming and J lost 6 bases, with 19 bases between them. CDR3 DNA sequence: TGTGCCGCGAAGGGGTTGCGGGGCAAGACCCAGTACTTC. Protein product: CAAKGLRGKTQYF.

Concerning this clonotype: A far larger clone is off by one base, so a read error is likely. The chain uses TRBV2 and TRBJ1-5, with TRBD1 matching over 10 bases. This CDR3 has 15 amino acids. Germline-derived CDR1 and CDR2 are SNHLY and FYNNEI. V lost 6 bases to trimming and J lost 1 base; unmatched junction nucleotides: 3. CDR3 in amino acids: CASSKGQGSNQPQHF. The CDR3 nucleotides read TGTGCCAGCAGCAAGGGACAGGGGAGCAATCAGCCCCAGCATTTT.

The table lists this clonotype with many counts. This sequence joins TRBV12-3 or TRBV12-4 and TRBJ1-5; the D gene is possibly TRBD1 (5 bases). Trimming stripped 5 bases from V and 2 bases from J, with 16 bases between. This CDR3 comprises 16 residues. The CDR3: CASSPRAPRGNQPQHF. CDR3 DNA: TGTGCCAGCAGTCCCAGGGCACCCCGGGGCAATCAGCCCCAGCATTTT.

About this clonotype itself: A much larger clone differs from this one at a single base, so this may be a read error. This rearrangement joins TRBV5-1 to TRBJ1-6; D is unresolved. In germline, CDR1 is SGHRS, CDR2 YFSETQ. The CDR3 totals 14 residues. The DNA of the CDR3 is TGCGCCGGCAGCTCCGTGGGGTATAATTCACCCCTCCACTTT. Protein sequence: CAGSSVGYNSPLHF.

Details on this clonotype: The CDR3 ends on some other residue instead of the conserved phenylalanine or tryptophan, so this is likely a read error. The chain has TRBV19 and TRBJ2-5; the match to TRBD2 covers 7 bases. With V trimmed by 4 bases and J by 3 bases, 11 bases remained unmatched. The CDR3 sequence is 16 residues long. Per germline, CDR1 LNHDA and CDR2 SQIVND (reference sequence). Here the CDR3 reads CASSRLSPSGKETQYL. CDR3 DNA sequence: TGTGCCAGTAGTAGGTTGAGCCCTAGCGGAAAAGAGACCCAGTACCTC.

This clonotype has a count of ten or more. The chain links TRBV7-2 to TRBJ1-2; D is unresolved. The CDR3 has 17 amino acids. V was pared by 2 bases and J by 4 bases, with 20 bases between. Germline CDR1 and CDR2: SGHTA and FQGNSA. The CDR3 reads CASSLLGTGAWGYGYTF. The CDR3 DNA is TGTGCCAGCAGCTTATTAGGTACCGGAGCATGGGGCTATGGCTACACCTTC.

This clonotype was picked up many times. The chain has TRBV2 and TRBJ2-7; perhaps TRBD2 as D (5 bases). The V end was cut by 4 bases, the J end by 7 bases, with 17 bases between. Germline-derived CDR1 and CDR2 are SNHLY and FYNNEI. The CDR3 runs to 14 residues. The CDR3 loop reads CASSGRQNPGEQYF. For the CDR3, the DNA is TGTGCCAGCAGTGGACGGCAGAATCCGGGAGAGCAGTACTTC.

This clonotype has only one observation. The chain employs TRBV3-1 and TRBJ1-1; D remains ambiguous. Germline CDR1 is LGHDT and CDR2 is YNNKEL (reference sequence). The CDR3 contains 13 residues. The V and J ends lost 2 bases and 2 bases respectively, with 6 bases between them. CDR3 sequence reads: CASSQTINTEAFF. In DNA form, the CDR3 reads TGTGCCAGCAGCCAAACGATTAACACTGAAGCTTTCTTT.

The chain employs TRBV6-5 and TRBJ2-5, with TRBD1 matching 8 bases. The CDR3 spans 17 residues. Trimming at V came to 5 bases and at J to 5 bases, leaving 16 bases not matched to a gene. CDR1 MNHEY and CDR2 SVGAGI come from the germline V gene. This chain's CDR3 is CASSGITNNRGRETQYF. For the CDR3, the DNA is TGTGCCAGCAGTGGGATCACCAACAACAGGGGGAGGGAGACCCAGTACTTC.

The J gene is TRBJ2-5, the V gene TRBV29-1, with 11 bases aligning to TRBD2. CDR3 length: 15 amino acids. CDR1 and CDR2 (germline): SQVTM, ANQGSEA. V lost 4 bases and J lost 5; bases outside the gene matches: 9. For the CDR3, the DNA is TGCAGCGTTGGAGATCCCTCTAGCGGGAGGGAGACCCAGTACTTC. Amino acid sequence: CSVGDPSSGRETQYF. Full variable domain (outside the CDR3, taken from reference TRBV29-1 and TRBJ2-5): SAVISQKPSRDICQRGTSLTIQCQVDSQVTMMFWYRQQPGQSLTLIATANQGSEATYESGFVIDKFPISRPNLTFSTLTVSNMSPEDSSIYLCSVGDPSSGRETQYFGPGTRLLVL.

This clonotype was counted at least ten times. The DNA of the CDR3 is TGTGCCAGCAGTCGGTTTAGCGGGTCCGGCGAGCAGTACTTC. Its translation is CASSRFSGSGEQYF. This chain connects TRBV28 to TRBJ2-7; 7 bases fit TRBD2. Unmatched junction bases numbered 10, after V lost 5 bases and J lost 6 bases. The CDR3 has 14 amino acids. Germline CDR1 is MDHEN and CDR2 is SYDVKM.

This clonotype turned up a few times. The chain carries TRBV10-3 and TRBJ2-7; no reliable D call. Germline CDR1 and CDR2: ENHRY and SYGVKD. V shed 4 bases and J shed 4 bases, with 11 bases lying between them. CDR3 length: 13 residues. For the CDR3, the DNA is TGTGCCATCAGTGCGGCGTCAGAATACGAGCAGTACTTC. Its protein product is CAISAASEYEQYF.

The V call is TRBV5-1, the J call TRBJ2-3; maybe TRBD2 (6 bases). The CDR3 spans 17 residues. CDR1 is SGHRS and CDR2 is YFSETQ in the germline V gene. Trimming left V 0 bases short and J 2 bases short, with 16 bases between. CDR3 residues: CASSLGTTGYLTDTQYF. The CDR3 DNA sequence: TGCGCCAGCAGCTTGGGGACTACCGGATACCTCACAGATACGCAGTATTTT. The variable domain in full, completed from reference TRBV5-1 and TRBJ2-3, reads KAGVTQTPRYLIKTRGQQVTLSCSPISGHRSVSWYQQTPGQGLQFLFEYFSETQRNKGNFPGRFSGRQFSNSRSEMNVSTLELGDSALYLCASSLGTTGYLTDTQYFGPGTRLTVL.

The chain couples TRBV2 to TRBJ2-5; D may be TRBD1 or TRBD2 (6 bases each). The germline gives CDR1 SNHLY, CDR2 FYNNEI. V lost 6 bases, J lost 5 bases, and 22 bases lay in between. The CDR3 is 16 amino acids. The CDR3 DNA follows: TGTGCCAGCAGCGTTCTTGGAGGGGGGCAAAGGGAGACCCAGTACTTC. It specifies CASSVLGGGQRETQYF.

This clonotype was seen only a few times. The chain carries TRBV5-6 and TRBJ2-7; possibly TRBD2 for D (6 bases). Trimming took off 3 bases at V and 2 bases at J, with 12 bases between the two ends. Per germline, CDR1 SGHDT and CDR2 YYEEEE. This CDR3 has 14 amino acids. DNA of the CDR3: TGTGCCAGCAGCTGGGATGCGGGGACCTACGAGCAGTACTTC. As protein: CASSWDAGTYEQYF.

This clonotype was recorded many times. The rearrangement uses TRBV15 and TRBJ2-7, with 8 bases fitting TRBD1. The CDR3 contains 15 residues. Unmatched junction bases numbered 5, after V lost 2 bases and J lost 2 bases. Germline V gene lookup returns CDR1 LNHNV and CDR2 YYDKDF (reference sequence). CDR3: CATSRTRTGTYEQYF. The DNA for the CDR3 is TGTGCCACCAGCAGAACACGGACAGGGACCTACGAGCAGTACTTC.

This rearrangement joins TRBV19 to TRBJ2-6; 9 nucleotides agree with TRBD1. Germline trimming cut 0 bases from V and 4 bases from J; bases unmatched to any gene: 7. Germline V gene lookup returns CDR1 LNHDA and CDR2 SQIVND (reference sequence). The CDR3 consists of 18 residues. The CDR3 spells CASSIDGTGFSGANVLTF. Written as DNA, the CDR3 is TGTGCCAGTAGTATAGACGGGACAGGGTTCTCCGGGGCCAACGTCCTGACTTTC.

A word on this clonotype: This may be a read error, as it is one base from a much larger clone. V usage is TRBV11-2 and J usage is TRBJ2-5, with D possibly TRBD1 on 5 matching bases. Germline-derived CDR1 and CDR2 are SGHAT and FQNNGV. The V end was cut by 5 bases, the J end by 4 bases, with 11 bases between. The CDR3 is 13 residues long. The CDR3 DNA follows: TGTGCCAGCAGCCAACAGGCATTAGAGACCCAGTACTTC. Translated, it gives CASSQQALETQYF.

To note about this clonotype: One junction end does not reproduce the germline sequence, and a read error may be involved. The chain employs TRBV11-3 and TRBJ1-2; D is perhaps TRBD1 (5 bases). Germline lookup yields CDR1 SGHNT and CDR2 YENEEA. The CDR3 consists of 16 residues. The CDR3 spells CASSYISQGTASGYTF. In DNA, the CDR3 is TGTGCTAGCAGTTACATTTCGCAGGGAACGGCGTCTGGCTACACCTTC.

With respect to this clonotype: An end of the junction differs from the germline gene, which may be a read error. The CDR3 nucleotides read TGTGCTAGTGGTTTGGATCCCCAGGGGGCAGAGGCCCAGTACTTC. Translated, it gives CASGLDPQGAEAQYF. The chain has TRBV12-5 and TRBJ2-5; 8 bases are a match to TRBD1. The CDR3 contains 15 residues. CDR1 LGHNT and CDR2 FRNRAP come from the germline V gene.

V gene TRBV24-1 combines with J gene TRBJ1-3; 7 nucleotides agree with TRBD1. Germline V lookup: CDR1 KGHDR, CDR2 SFDVKD. The CDR3 length is 17 residues. J was trimmed by 8 bases and V by 3 bases; bases with no gene match: 15. The CDR3 loop is CATSDGGTASYGYTIYF. CDR3 nucleotides: TGTGCCACCAGTGATGGGGGGACAGCCAGCTATGGCTACACCATATATTTT.

This sequence joins TRBV19 and TRBJ1-5; the match to TRBD1 covers 10 bases. The germline V gene encodes CDR1 LNHDA and CDR2 SQIVND (reference sequence). Losses at the gene ends were 8 bases for V and 5 bases for J; bases not matched to a gene: 6. The CDR3 extends over 14 amino acids. The CDR3 DNA sequence: TGTGCCAGTGGTGTGGACAGGGGGTATCAGCCCCAGCATTTT. Translated, it gives CASGVDRGYQPQHF.

This clonotype was seen at least ten times. The chain employs TRBV19 and TRBJ2-7, with TRBD1 matching 8 bases. The CDR3 totals 15 residues. The V segment lost 3 bases and the J segment 4 bases; nucleotides outside the gene matches: 8. From germline, CDR1 is LNHDA and CDR2 SQIVND (reference sequence). The CDR3 is CASSMAGGGKYEQYF. For the CDR3, the DNA is TGTGCCAGTAGTATGGCAGGGGGCGGAAAATACGAGCAGTACTTC.

The chain joins TRBV29-1 to TRBJ1-2; the match to TRBD1 covers 11 bases. The CDR3 length is 13 residues. Germline V lookup: CDR1 SQVTM, CDR2 ANQGSEA. Here the CDR3 reads CSSRDRGNYGYTF. The CDR3 nucleotides are TGCAGTTCACGGGACAGGGGGAACTATGGCTACACCTTC.

This clonotype was recorded once. The CDR3 protein is CSASGKGRTDTQYF. Written as DNA, the CDR3 is TGCAGTGCTAGCGGGAAGGGGCGCACAGATACGCAGTATTTT. J is TRBJ2-3 and V is TRBV20-1; D tentatively reads TRBD1 or TRBD2 (5 bases each). The CDR3 runs to 14 residues. The germline gives CDR1 DFQATT, CDR2 SNEGSKA (reference sequence). With 3 bases removed from V and 1 base from J, the gap between germline ends came to 11 bases.

The chain combines TRBV12-3 or TRBV12-4 with TRBJ1-1; the D is unclear. This CDR3 has 14 amino acids. Trimming took off 6 bases at V and 3 bases at J, with 14 bases between the two ends. This CDR3 reads CASRWGGRDTEAFF. The CDR3 DNA reads TGTGCCAGCAGGTGGGGAGGGAGGGACACTGAAGCTTTCTTT.

V gene TRBV6-1 combines with J gene TRBJ2-2; TRBD2 matches 8 bases. From germline, CDR1 is MNHNS and CDR2 SASEGT. This CDR3 region has 15 residues. Trimming at V came to 5 bases and at J to 3 bases, leaving 5 bases not matched to a gene. CDR3 amino acids: CASSREGTYTGELFF. The CDR3 nucleotides are TGTGCCAGCAGTCGGGAGGGAACCTACACCGGGGAGCTGTTTTTT.

This clonotype was detected many times. In nucleotides, the CDR3 is TGCAGCGTTGCGGTGCGCACCGGGGCCACCTCTGGGGCCAACGTCCTGACTTTC. Amino acid sequence: CSVAVRTGATSGANVLTF. The V gene is TRBV29-1, the J gene TRBJ2-6, with D possibly called TRBD1 or TRBD2 (5 bases each). V was shortened by 4 bases and J by 0 bases, with 19 bases between the two germline ends. The CDR3 totals 18 residues. Germline V gene sequence: CDR1 SQVTM, CDR2 ANQGSEA.

Ten or more counts support this clonotype. The chain couples TRBV5-1 to TRBJ2-7, with TRBD1 identical over 9 bases. Germline V gives CDR1 SGHRS, CDR2 YFSETQ. The ends lost 4 bases at V and 6 bases at J; junction bases unmatched: 5. This CDR3 is built from 13 residues. The CDR3 protein is CASSHPDRGEQYF. The DNA for the CDR3 is TGCGCCAGCAGCCACCCGGACAGGGGCGAGCAGTACTTC.